Below are 9 T cell receptor beta chains sequenced from a single sample in a study of cytomegalovirus exposure and HLA in healthy donors. PCR employed 60 Vbeta and 13 Jbeta primers. Repertoires were generated with immunoSEQ multiplex PCR, while TCRdb's copy carries only in-frame clones and drops some. The sample consists of some 150,000 clones, roughly 60% of them appearing once. The sequencing input was PBMCs. Every receptor here comes from a man aged 40-49 years in good health and CMV-seronegative.

This clone showed up just once. The chain couples TRBV5-6 to TRBJ2-7, with 7 bases identical to TRBD2. V dropped 4 bases and J dropped 3; count of bases not matched to a gene: 13. Germline V gene sequence: CDR1 SGHDT, CDR2 YYEEEE. This CDR3 spans 16 amino acids. The chain's CDR3 is CASSPLAGAGSYEQYF. In nucleotides, the CDR3 is TGTGCCAGCAGCCCCCTCGCGGGAGCGGGAAGCTACGAGCAGTACTTC. The full variable domain, in which reference TRBV5-6 and TRBJ2-7 provide the parts outside the CDR3, is DAGVTQSPTHLIKTRGQQVTLRCSPKSGHDTVSWYQQALGQGPQFIFQYYEEEERQRGNFPDRFSGHQFPNYSSELNVNALLLGDSALYLCASSPLAGAGSYEQYFGPGTRLTVT.

The J gene is TRBJ1-4, the V gene TRBV25-1, with D perhaps TRBD1 (5 bases). This CDR3 has 15 amino acids. The germline V gene encodes CDR1 MGHDK and CDR2 SYGVNS. The V end lost 7 bases, the J end lost 8 bases, and 20 bases lay between the germline ends. As DNA, the CDR3 is TGTGCCAGCACCTTAACCCGGGGGATCGAGGAAAAACTGTTTTTT. As protein: CASTLTRGIEEKLFF.

V gene TRBV19 combines with J gene TRBJ1-2, with 9 bases lining up with TRBD1. This CDR3 spans 14 amino acids. The ends lost 6 bases at V and 3 bases at J; junction bases unmatched: 5. Germline assignment: CDR1 LNHDA and CDR2 SQIVND (reference sequence). CDR3 nucleotides: TGTGCCAGTAGACCGACAGGGGGTCACTATGGCTACACCTTC. As protein: CASRPTGGHYGYTF.

This clone appeared a single time. The J gene is TRBJ2-1, the V gene TRBV15, with a possible D match to TRBD1 (5 bases). Germline-derived CDR1 and CDR2 are LNHNV and YYDKDF (reference sequence). The CDR3 is made up of 16 amino acids. Trimming removed 5 bases at V and 6 bases at J, with 20 bases between. Here the CDR3 DNA reads TGTGCCACCAGCCCCGGTTGGCCCAGGGTTGGCAATGAGCAGTTCTTC. The encoded protein is CATSPGWPRVGNEQFF.

This clone was detected a few times. V gene TRBV5-1 combines with J gene TRBJ2-2, with 7 bases lining up with TRBD2. J was trimmed by 6 bases and V by 0 bases; bases with no gene match: 2. From germline, CDR1 is SGHRS and CDR2 YFSETQ. The length of the CDR3 is 14 residues. This CDR3 reads CASSLAGGSGELFF. As DNA, the CDR3 is TGCGCCAGCAGCTTGGCGGGGGGATCCGGGGAGCTGTTTTTT.

The chain uses TRBV4-1 and TRBJ2-6; D unclear. V was cut by 0 bases and J by 1 base, with 7 bases left in between. The CDR3 consists of 16 residues. The germline V gene has CDR1 MGHRA and CDR2 YSYEKL. The CDR3 coding sequence is TGCGCCAGCAGCCAAGAGCGCGGTTCTGGGGCCAACGTCCTGACTTTC. It codes for CASSQERGSGANVLTF.

This chain links TRBV27 with TRBJ1-4; 7 nucleotides match TRBD1. The germline gives CDR1 MNHEY, CDR2 SMNVEV (reference sequence). CDR3 length: 13 residues. V dropped 3 bases and J dropped 10; count of bases not matched to a gene: 5. CDR3 sequence reads: CASSFSQGGKLFF. The CDR3 nucleotides are TGTGCCAGCAGTTTCTCCCAGGGGGGAAAACTGTTTTTT.

This clone has just a few counts. The J gene is TRBJ1-5, the V gene TRBV4-3; D is unclear. Trimming removed 3 bases at V and 0 bases at J, with 3 bases between. Germline loops: CDR1 LGHNA, CDR2 YSLEER. The CDR3 runs to 13 residues. DNA for the CDR3: TGCGCCAGCAGCCAGTATAGCAATCAGCCCCAGCATTTT. Its protein is CASSQYSNQPQHF.

This chain joins TRBV6-4 and TRBJ2-1; D not resolved. Germline values: CDR1 MRHNA, CDR2 SNTAGT. V dropped 4 bases and J dropped 5 bases, with 9 bases sitting between them. The CDR3 loop spans 13 amino acids. The DNA for the CDR3 is TGTGCCAGCAGTGTAGACTTAGACAATGAGCAGTTCTTC. It yields the protein CASSVDLDNEQFF.